The rows below give T cell receptor beta chains drawn from one sample of a study of Graves' ophthalmopathy and Graves' hyperthyroidism. Using its own MiXCR run on the multiplex PCR reads, TCRdb lists one record per CDR3 protein. The data show a few hundred thousand distinct CDR3 sequences, approximately 18% seen once. The sequencing input was peripheral blood. The receptor set was obtained from an adult woman with stable Graves' hyperthyroidism. CDR3s include the opening cysteine and the closing phenylalanine or tryptophan. A D gene is named only where the DNA matches it firmly. Some rows mark clone size as missing; the rest say once, few, many or name a class of expanded clone.

>TRBV7-9|TRBJ1-2|many|15|TRBD1
TGTGCCAGCCAGCTTGAGGGGGCTCGGGGCTATGGCTACACCTTC
CASQLEGARGYGYTF
>TRBV9|TRBJ1-1|.|16|TRBD1
TGTGCCAGCAGCCATACAGAGAACAGGGGTGGGGTTGAAGCTTTCTTT
CASSHTENRGGVEAFF
>TRBV13|TRBJ1-1|many|15|.
TGTGCCAGCAGCTTAGTACGGCCGATGAACACTGAAGCTTTCTTT
CASSLVRPMNTEAFF
>TRBV28|TRBJ1-5|many|16|TRBD1
TGTGCCAGCAGTTCCAACAGGGGCGCCGAGGGTCAGCCCCAGCATTTT
CASSSNRGAEGQPQHF
>TRBV14|TRBJ2-5|.|16|.
TGTGCCAGCAGCCCACTGTTTGGTACCAGGCAAGAGACCCAGTACTTC
CASSPLFGTRQETQYF
>TRBV11-3|TRBJ2-5|many|15|TRBD1
TGTGCCAGCAGCTCGGGGACAGGGACCCAAGAGACCCAGTACTTC
CASSSGTGTQETQYF
>TRBV5-1|TRBJ1-5|many|14|.
TGCGCCAGCAGCTACGAACAGGGAAGTCAGCCCCAGCATTTT
CASSYEQGSQPQHF
>TRBV18|TRBJ1-3|few|15|.
TGTGCCAGCTCACCTCCGGACAGTAATGGAAACACCATATATTTT
CASSPPDSNGNTIYF
>TRBV12-3/TRBV12-4|TRBJ2-4|.|15|.
TGTGCCAGCAAAACAGGGATACTAGCCAAAAACATTCAGTACTTC
CASKTGILAKNIQYF
>TRBV6-1|TRBJ1-1|many|12|.
TGTGCCAGCAGTGTCACGAACACTGAAGCTTTCTTT
CASSVTNTEAFF
>TRBV19|TRBJ1-5|few|13|.
TGTGCCAGTAGCAGACAGATGCCGCAGCCCCAGCATTTT
CASSRQMPQPQHF
>TRBV20-1|TRBJ1-5|few|15|.
TGCAGTGCTAGACGGACAGAGGAGGGCAATCAGCCCCAGCATTTT
CSARRTEEGNQPQHF
>TRBV12-3/TRBV12-4|TRBJ1-3|many|16|.
TGTGCCAGCAGCTCCAATGGACAGCTACCTGGAAACACCATATATTTT
CASSSNGQLPGNTIYF
>TRBV2|TRBJ1-1|few|12|.
TGTGCCAGCACCGAAAGGCGGACCGAAGCTTTCTTT
CASTERRTEAFF
>TRBV12-5|TRBJ2-2|many|16|TRBD1
TGTGCTAGTGGTTTGGCCGGGACAGGGAACACCGGGGAGCTGTTTTTT
CASGLAGTGNTGELFF
>TRBV7-4|TRBJ2-5|many|22|TRBD2
TGTGCCAGCAGCTTAGCTCTTTCTCGTATCTACGGTCTAGCGGGTATCCAAGAGACCCAGTACTTC
CASSLALSRIYGLAGIQETQYF
>TRBV14|TRBJ2-7|many|15|.
TGTGCCAGCAGCCGCCCGGGACCAGCGTACAACGAGCAGTACTTC
CASSRPGPAYNEQYF
>TRBV20-1|TRBJ2-7|few|14|TRBD2
TGCAGTGCTAGTCATACAGCGGGGCCCTACGAGCAGTACTTC
CSASHTAGPYEQYF
>TRBV20-1|TRBJ1-2|many|11|.
TGCAGTGCTAGAGATGTAGGTGGCTACACCTTC
CSARDVGGYTF
>TRBV29-1|TRBJ1-1|many|13|.
TGCAGCGTTGAAAGGGAGCTTGCCACTGAAGCTTTCTTT
CSVERELATEAFF
>TRBV15|TRBJ2-7|many|15|TRBD1
TGTGCCACCAGCAGAGATACAGGGGGACCCTACGAGCAGTACTTC
CATSRDTGGPYEQYF
>TRBV9|TRBJ2-2|.|16|TRBD2
TGTGCCAGCAGCTCTAGCGGGGGGGCCGACACCGGGGAGCTGTTTTTT
CASSSSGGADTGELFF
>TRBV12-3/TRBV12-4|TRBJ2-7|many|16|.
TGTGCCAGCAGTTTAGCGGGGCCCCTAAGCTCCTACGAGCAGTACTTC
CASSLAGPLSSYEQYF
>TRBV4-1|TRBJ2-7|.|14|TRBD2
TGCGCCAGCAGCCAAGTAACTAGCGAACACGAGCAGTACTTC
CASSQVTSEHEQYF
>TRBV28|TRBJ1-2|many|14|TRBD1
TGTGCCAGCATTCGACAGGGGGTCCGGCAGGGCTACACCTTC
CASIRQGVRQGYTF
>TRBV7-7|TRBJ2-7|many|15|.
TGTGCTAGCAGCTCAGGGGCTTCAAGCTCCTACGAGCAGTACTTC
CASSSGASSSYEQYF
>TRBV18|TRBJ1-1|many|15|.
TGTGCCAGCTCACCAAGCAGGGGTTGGGCCACTGAAGCTTTCTTT
CASSPSRGWATEAFF
>TRBV24-1|TRBJ2-5|many|13|.
TGTGCCACCAGTGATACGGACCAAGAGACCCAGTACTTC
CATSDTDQETQYF
>TRBV28|TRBJ2-7|many|15|TRBD1
TGTGCCAGCAGGCCCCCCACAGGGGCTACCTACGAGCAGTACTTC
CASRPPTGATYEQYF
>TRBV12-3/TRBV12-4|TRBJ2-2|few|16|TRBD1
TGTGCCAGCAGCGCCCTGACAGGGGGGGTCGGCGGGGAGCTGTTTTTT
CASSALTGGVGGELFF
>TRBV7-2|TRBJ2-7|many|17|.
TGTGCCAGCAGCTTAGAGCCCTTAGGCGGGACCTCCTACGAGCAGTACTTC
CASSLEPLGGTSYEQYF
>TRBV4-1|TRBJ1-1|many|13|.
TGCGCCAGCAGCCGGGACGGCCGCCTCGAAGCTTTCTTT
CASSRDGRLEAFF
>TRBV20-1|TRBJ1-5|few|13|.
TGCAGTGCTACCGACAGCAACAATCAGCCCCAGCATTTT
CSATDSNNQPQHF
>TRBV12-3/TRBV12-4|TRBJ1-2|.|12|.
TGTGCCAGCACACCAGGGACCTATGGCTACACCTTC
CASTPGTYGYTF
>TRBV20-1|TRBJ1-5|.|13|.
TGCAGTGGAATGGAAGGGGCCAATCAGCCCCAGCATTTT
CSGMEGANQPQHF
>TRBV5-6|TRBJ2-7|many|15|.
TGTGCCAGCAACCCTGGGGCCGGTTGGGGGGCCGAGCAGTACTTC
CASNPGAGWGAEQYF
>TRBV10-3|TRBJ1-3|many|15|.
TGTGCCATCAGTGAGGTTAACAGGGCTGGAAACACCATATATTTT
CAISEVNRAGNTIYF
>TRBV6-1|TRBJ2-4|.|19|TRBD1
TGTGCCAGCAGTGAAGCGAGGGGACAGGAGGTCGGGGCCAAAAACATTCAGTACTTC
CASSEARGQEVGAKNIQYF
>TRBV7-2|TRBJ2-7|once|15|TRBD2
TGTGCCAGCAGCTTCGGACTAGCCTTCATCGACGAGCAGTACTTC
CASSFGLAFIDEQYF
>TRBV27|TRBJ2-2|.|16|TRBD2
TGTGCCAGCAGTTTACTAGCGGGAGCGGGGACCGGGGAGCTGTTTTTT
CASSLLAGAGTGELFF
>TRBV11-2|TRBJ1-5|.|16|.
TGTGCCAGCAGCTTAAACTCGTGGTTTGGCAATCAGCCCCAGCATTTT
CASSLNSWFGNQPQHF
>TRBV15|TRBJ2-2|many|16|.
TGTGCCACCAGCCCGCTAGCCAGGGGCGAAACCGGGGAGCTGTTTTTT
CATSPLARGETGELFF
>TRBV7-6|TRBJ2-2|few|17|.
TGTGCCAGCAGCTTAGACCGCGAGTTAGGTCGGGCCGGGGAGCTGTTTTTT
CASSLDRELGRAGELFF
>TRBV11-1|TRBJ2-7|.|16|TRBD1
TGTGCCAGCAGCTCCTGCGGGACAGGGGGCATCGAGGAGCAGTACTTC
CASSSCGTGGIEEQYF
>TRBV10-3|TRBJ1-2|many|14|TRBD1
TGTGCCATCCCTTCCGGGACAGGTTACTATGGCTACACCTTC
CAIPSGTGYYGYTF
>TRBV12-3/TRBV12-4|TRBJ2-1|many|15|.
TGTGCCAGCAGTTTATGGTTGGCCCGTCTTGATGAGCAGTTCTTC
CASSLWLARLDEQFF